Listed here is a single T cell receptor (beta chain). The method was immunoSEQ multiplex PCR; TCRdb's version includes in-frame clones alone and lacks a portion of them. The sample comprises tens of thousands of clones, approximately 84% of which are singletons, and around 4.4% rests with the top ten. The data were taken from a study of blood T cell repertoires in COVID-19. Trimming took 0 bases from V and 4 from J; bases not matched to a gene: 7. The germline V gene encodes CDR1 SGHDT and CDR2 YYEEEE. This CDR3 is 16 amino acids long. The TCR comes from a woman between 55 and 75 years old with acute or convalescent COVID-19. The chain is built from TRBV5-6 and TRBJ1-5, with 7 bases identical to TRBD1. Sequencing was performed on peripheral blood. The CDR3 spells CASSLGQGARNQPQHF. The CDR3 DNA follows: TGTGCCAGCAGCTTGGGACAGGGTGCACGTAATCAGCCCCAGCATTTT.